These 4 T cell receptor beta chains originate from one sample sequenced in a study of T cells expressing NK-cell markers. TCRdb reprocessed the 5' RACE reads and stores each CDR3 protein as one record, lacking DNA. The sample features roughly 180,000 distinct CDR3 sequences, with 20% to 25% in its top ten. Sequencing was performed on blood T cells: a sorted CD56 or NKG2C T cell subset, CD4+ or CD8+ T cells, or bulk PBMC T cells (not recorded which). Receptors originate from a man aged 18-70 years in good health.

The rearrangement links TRBV7-2 to TRBJ2-5; no DNA is available, so the TRBD2 call from TCRdb remains unchecked. Germline V lookup: CDR1 SGHTA, CDR2 FQGNSA. The CDR3 extends over 17 amino acids. Here the CDR3 reads CASTCVLAGATEETQYF.

V gene TRBV7-8 combines with J gene TRBJ2-1; there is no DNA to check the TCRdb D call of TRBD1. CDR3 length: 15 residues. Germline V gene data show CDR1 as SGHVS and CDR2 as FQNEAQ. CDR3 loop: CASNFAGATYNEQFF.

The gene calls are TRBV6-1 and TRBJ2-7; TCRdb's assignment of TRBD2 cannot be checked, as there is no DNA. CDR1 is MNHNS, CDR2 SASEGT, per germline. CDR3 length: 14 amino acids. CDR3 sequence: CASSAGTEYYEQYF.

The chain employs TRBV19 and TRBJ2-2; TCRdb picks TRBD1, but there is no DNA to check that call. Germline V gene data show CDR1 as LNHDA and CDR2 as SQIVND (reference sequence). CDR3 size: 17 residues. CDR3 region: CASSIGPRAQSTGELFF.